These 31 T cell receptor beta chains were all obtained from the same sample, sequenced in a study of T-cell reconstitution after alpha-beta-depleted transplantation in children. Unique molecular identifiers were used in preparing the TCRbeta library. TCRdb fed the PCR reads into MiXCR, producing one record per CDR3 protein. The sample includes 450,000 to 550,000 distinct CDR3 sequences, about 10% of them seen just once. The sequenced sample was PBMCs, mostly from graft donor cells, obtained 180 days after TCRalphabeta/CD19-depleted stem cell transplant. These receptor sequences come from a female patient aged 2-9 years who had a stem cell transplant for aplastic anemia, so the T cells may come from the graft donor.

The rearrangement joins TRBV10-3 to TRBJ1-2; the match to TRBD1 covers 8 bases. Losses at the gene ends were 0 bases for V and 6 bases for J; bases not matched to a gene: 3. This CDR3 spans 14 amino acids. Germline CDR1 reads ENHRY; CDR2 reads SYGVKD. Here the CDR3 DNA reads TGTGCCATCAGTGAGTCGAGCAGGGGGCATGGCTACACCTTC. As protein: CAISESSRGHGYTF.

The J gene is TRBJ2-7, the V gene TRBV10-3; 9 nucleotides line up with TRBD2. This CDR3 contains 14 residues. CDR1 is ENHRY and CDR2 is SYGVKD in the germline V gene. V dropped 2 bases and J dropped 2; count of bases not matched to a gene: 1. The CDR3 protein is CAISERTSAYEQYF. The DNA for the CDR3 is TGTGCCATCAGTGAGAGGACTAGCGCCTACGAGCAGTACTTC.

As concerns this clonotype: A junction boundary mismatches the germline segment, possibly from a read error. The DNA of the CDR3 is TGTGCCGTCAGTGATTGGCAGATCCTACCTAACTATGGCTACACCTTC. It yields the protein CAVSDWQILPNYGYTF. V and J are TRBV10-3 and TRBJ1-2; D is undetermined. In germline, CDR1 is ENHRY, CDR2 SYGVKD. The CDR3 is 16 amino acids.

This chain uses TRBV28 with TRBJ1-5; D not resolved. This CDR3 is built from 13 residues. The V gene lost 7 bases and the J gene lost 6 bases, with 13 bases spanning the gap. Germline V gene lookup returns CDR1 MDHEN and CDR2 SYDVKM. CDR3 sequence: CASTIISGQPQHF. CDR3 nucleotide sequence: TGTGCCAGCACCATCATATCCGGTCAGCCCCAGCATTTT.

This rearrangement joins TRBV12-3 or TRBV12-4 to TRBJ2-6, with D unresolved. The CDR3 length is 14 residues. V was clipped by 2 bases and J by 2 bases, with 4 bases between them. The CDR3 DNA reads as TGTGCCAGCAGTTTACTTACTGGGGCCAACGTCCTGACTTTC. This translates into CASSLLTGANVLTF.

CDR3 in amino acids: CASSLSPAGTRIPEQYF. The CDR3 nucleotides read TGTGCCAGCAGTTTGTCCCCCGCCGGGACAAGAATCCCCGAGCAGTACTTC. The chain employs TRBV28 and TRBJ2-7, with a weak D call TRBD1 (6 bases). There are 17 residues in the CDR3. Trimming cost V 3 bases and J 6 bases, with 24 bases left between them. CDR1 and CDR2 from the germline V gene are MDHEN and SYDVKM.

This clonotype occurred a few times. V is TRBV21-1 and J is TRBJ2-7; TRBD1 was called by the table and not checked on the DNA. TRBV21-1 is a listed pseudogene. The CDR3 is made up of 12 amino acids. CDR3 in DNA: TGTGCCAGCGTCCCCCTGGTCCACGAGCAGTACTTC. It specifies CASVPLVHEQYF.

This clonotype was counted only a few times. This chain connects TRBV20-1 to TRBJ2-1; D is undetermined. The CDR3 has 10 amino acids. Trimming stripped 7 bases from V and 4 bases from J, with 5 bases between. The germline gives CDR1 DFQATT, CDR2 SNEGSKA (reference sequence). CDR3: CSGRYNEQFF. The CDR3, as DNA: TGCAGTGGTCGGTACAATGAGCAGTTCTTC.

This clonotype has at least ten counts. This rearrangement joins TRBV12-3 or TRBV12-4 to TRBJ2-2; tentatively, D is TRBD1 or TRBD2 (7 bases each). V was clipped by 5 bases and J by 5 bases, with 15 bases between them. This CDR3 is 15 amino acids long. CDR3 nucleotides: TGTGCCAGCAGTCACCGACAGGGAGGGACCGGGGAGCTGTTTTTT. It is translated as CASSHRQGGTGELFF.

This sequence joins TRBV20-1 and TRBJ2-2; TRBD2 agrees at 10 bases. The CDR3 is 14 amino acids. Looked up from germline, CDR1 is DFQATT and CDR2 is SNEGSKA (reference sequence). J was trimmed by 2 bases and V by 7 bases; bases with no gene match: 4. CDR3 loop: CSGEREGNTGELFF. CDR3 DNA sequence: TGCAGTGGAGAGCGGGAGGGTAACACCGGGGAGCTGTTTTTT.

This chain's CDR3 is CASSSRLAGVPYEQYF. CDR3 DNA: TGTGCCAGCAGCTCCCGACTAGCGGGAGTCCCCTACGAGCAGTACTTC. The chain has TRBV7-2 and TRBJ2-7; TRBD2 matches 12 bases. The CDR3 sequence is 16 residues long. From germline, CDR1 is SGHTA and CDR2 FQGNSA. The trim removed 4 bases at V and 2 bases at J, leaving 6 bases unmatched.

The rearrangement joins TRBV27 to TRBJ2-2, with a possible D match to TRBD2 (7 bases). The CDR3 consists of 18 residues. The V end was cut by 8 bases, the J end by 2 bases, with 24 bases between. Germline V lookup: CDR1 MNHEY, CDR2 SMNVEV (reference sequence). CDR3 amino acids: CASLPYLGGPGNTGELFF. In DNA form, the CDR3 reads TGTGCCAGCCTACCTTACTTGGGGGGGCCGGGAAACACCGGGGAGCTGTTTTTT.

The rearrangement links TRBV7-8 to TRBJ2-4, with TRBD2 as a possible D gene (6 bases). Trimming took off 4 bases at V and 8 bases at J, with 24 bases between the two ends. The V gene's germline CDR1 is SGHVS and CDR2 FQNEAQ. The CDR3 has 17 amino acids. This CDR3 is CASSSNYKTSRRDIQYF. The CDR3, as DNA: TGTGCCAGCAGCTCGAACTATAAAACTAGTAGGAGGGACATTCAGTACTTC.

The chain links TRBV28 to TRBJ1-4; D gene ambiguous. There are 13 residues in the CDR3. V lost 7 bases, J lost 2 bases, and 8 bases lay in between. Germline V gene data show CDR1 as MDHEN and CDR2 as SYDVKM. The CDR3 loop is CASTPVTNEKLFF. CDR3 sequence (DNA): TGTGCCAGCACGCCAGTCACTAATGAAAAACTGTTTTTT.

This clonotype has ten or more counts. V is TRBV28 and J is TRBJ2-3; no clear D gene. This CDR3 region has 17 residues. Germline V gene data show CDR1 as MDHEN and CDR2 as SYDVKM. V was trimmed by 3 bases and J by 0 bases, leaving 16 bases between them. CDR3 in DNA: TGTGCCAGCAGTTTCGGTTTCCGGAGTGGGAGCACAGATACGCAGTATTTT. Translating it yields CASSFGFRSGSTDTQYF.

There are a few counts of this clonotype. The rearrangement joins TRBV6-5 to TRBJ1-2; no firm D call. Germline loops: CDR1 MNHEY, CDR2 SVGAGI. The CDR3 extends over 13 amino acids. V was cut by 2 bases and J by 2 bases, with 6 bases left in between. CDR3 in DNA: TGTGCCAGCAGTTACGCCGGGAACTATGGCTACACCTTC. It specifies CASSYAGNYGYTF.

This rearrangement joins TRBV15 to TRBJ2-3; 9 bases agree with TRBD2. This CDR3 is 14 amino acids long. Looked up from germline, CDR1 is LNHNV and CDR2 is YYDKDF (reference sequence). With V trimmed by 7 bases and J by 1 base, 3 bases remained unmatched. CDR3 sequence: CATTSSGGTDTQYF. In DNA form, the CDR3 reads TGTGCCACCACCTCTAGCGGGGGCACAGATACGCAGTATTTT.

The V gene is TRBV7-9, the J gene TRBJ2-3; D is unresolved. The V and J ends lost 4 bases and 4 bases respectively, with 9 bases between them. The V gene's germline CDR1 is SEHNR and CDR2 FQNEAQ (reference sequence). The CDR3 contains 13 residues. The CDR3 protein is CASSSPRPDTQYF. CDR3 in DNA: TGTGCCAGCAGCTCCCCACGGCCAGATACGCAGTATTTT.

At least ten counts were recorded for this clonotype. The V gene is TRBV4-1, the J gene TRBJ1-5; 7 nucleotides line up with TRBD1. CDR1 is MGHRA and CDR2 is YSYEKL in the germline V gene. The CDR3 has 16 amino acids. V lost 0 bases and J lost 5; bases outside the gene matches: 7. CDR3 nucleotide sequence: TGCGCCAGCAGCCAAGACGAGACAGGGCTTTATCAGCCCCAGCATTTT. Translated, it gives CASSQDETGLYQPQHF.

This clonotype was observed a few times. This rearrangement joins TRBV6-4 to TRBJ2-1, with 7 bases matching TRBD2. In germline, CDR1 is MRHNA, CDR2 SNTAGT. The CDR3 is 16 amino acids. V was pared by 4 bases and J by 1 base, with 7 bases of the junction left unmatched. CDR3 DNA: TGTGCCAGCAGTGCTGGCGGGAGTTGGTCCTACAATGAGCAGTTCTTC. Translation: CASSAGGSWSYNEQFF.

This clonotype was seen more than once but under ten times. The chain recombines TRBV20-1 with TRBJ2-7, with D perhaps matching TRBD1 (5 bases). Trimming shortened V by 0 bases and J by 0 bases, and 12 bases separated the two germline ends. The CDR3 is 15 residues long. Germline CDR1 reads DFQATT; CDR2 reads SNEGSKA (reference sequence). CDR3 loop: CSARDRDSASYEQYF. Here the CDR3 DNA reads TGCAGTGCTAGAGATCGAGACAGCGCCTCCTACGAGCAGTACTTC.

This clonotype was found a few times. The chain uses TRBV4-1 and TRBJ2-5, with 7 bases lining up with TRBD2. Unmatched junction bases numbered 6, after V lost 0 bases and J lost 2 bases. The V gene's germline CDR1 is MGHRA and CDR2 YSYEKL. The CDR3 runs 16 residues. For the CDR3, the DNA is TGCGCCAGCAGCCAAGACCTGCTAGCGGAGCAAGAGACCCAGTACTTC. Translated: CASSQDLLAEQETQYF.

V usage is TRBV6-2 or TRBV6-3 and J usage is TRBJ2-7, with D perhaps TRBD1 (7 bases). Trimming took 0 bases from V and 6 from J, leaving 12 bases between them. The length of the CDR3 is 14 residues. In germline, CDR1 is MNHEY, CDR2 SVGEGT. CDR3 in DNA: TGTGCCAGCAGTTACTCGGCAGGGGGGTCCGAGCAGTACGTC. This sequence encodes CASSYSAGGSEQYV.

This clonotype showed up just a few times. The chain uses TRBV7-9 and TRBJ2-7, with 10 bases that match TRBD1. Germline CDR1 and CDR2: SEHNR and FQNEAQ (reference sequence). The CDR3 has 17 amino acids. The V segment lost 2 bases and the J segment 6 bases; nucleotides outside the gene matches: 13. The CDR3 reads CASSLSSFLGQGPEQYV. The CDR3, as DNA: TGTGCCAGCAGCTTAAGCTCGTTCCTGGGACAGGGGCCCGAGCAGTACGTC.

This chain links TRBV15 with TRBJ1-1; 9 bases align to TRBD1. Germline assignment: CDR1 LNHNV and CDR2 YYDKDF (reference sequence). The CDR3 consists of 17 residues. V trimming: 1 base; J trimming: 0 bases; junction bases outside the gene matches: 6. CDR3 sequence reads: CATSRVPGQGMNTEAFF. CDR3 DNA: TGTGCCACCAGCAGAGTTCCAGGACAGGGGATGAACACTGAAGCTTTCTTT.

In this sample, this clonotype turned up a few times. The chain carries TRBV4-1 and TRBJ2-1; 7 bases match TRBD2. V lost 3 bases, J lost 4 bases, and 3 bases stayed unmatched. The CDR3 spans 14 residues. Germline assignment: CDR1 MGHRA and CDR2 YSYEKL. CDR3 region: CASSQGEGYNEQFF. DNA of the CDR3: TGCGCCAGCAGCCAGGGGGAGGGTTACAATGAGCAGTTCTTC.

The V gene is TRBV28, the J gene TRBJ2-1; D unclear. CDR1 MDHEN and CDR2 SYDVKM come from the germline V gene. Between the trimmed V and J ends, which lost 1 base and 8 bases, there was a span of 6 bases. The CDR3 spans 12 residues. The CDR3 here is CASSLSPYEQFF. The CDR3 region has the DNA TGTGCCAGCAGTTTATCCCCTTATGAGCAGTTCTTC.

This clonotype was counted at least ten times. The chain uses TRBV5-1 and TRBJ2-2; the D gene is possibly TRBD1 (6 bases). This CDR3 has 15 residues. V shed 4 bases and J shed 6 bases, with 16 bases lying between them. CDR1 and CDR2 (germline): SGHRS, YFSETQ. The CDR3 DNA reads TGCGCCAGCAGCCCCGCAGGGGCCGGGGCCGGGGAGCTGTTTTTT. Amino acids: CASSPAGAGAGELFF.

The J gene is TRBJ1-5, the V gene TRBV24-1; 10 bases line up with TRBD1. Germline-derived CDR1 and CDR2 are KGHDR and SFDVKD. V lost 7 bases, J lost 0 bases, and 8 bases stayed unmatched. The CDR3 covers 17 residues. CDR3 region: CATSPGTGANSNQPQHF. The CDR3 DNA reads TGTGCCACCAGCCCCGGGACAGGGGCAAATAGCAATCAGCCCCAGCATTTT.

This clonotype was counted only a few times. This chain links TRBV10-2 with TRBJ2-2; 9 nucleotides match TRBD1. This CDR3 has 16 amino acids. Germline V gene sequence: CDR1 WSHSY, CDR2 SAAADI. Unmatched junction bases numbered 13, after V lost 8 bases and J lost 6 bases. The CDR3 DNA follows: TGCGCCAGCTCCCGGACAGGGGAGGTCAGGGCCGGGGAGCTGTTTTTT. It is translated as CASSRTGEVRAGELFF.

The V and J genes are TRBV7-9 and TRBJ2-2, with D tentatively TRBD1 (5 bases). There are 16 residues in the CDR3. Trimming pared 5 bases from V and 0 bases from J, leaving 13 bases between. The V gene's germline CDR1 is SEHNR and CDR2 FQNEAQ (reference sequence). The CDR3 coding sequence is TGTGCCAGCAGCCCGCGAAGGGGCCCGAACACCGGGGAGCTGTTTTTT. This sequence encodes CASSPRRGPNTGELFF.